The 29 T cell receptor beta chains presented below share a single source sample, sequenced in a study of T cell repertoires in cytomegalovirus infection. No antigens are known for them. Each CDR3 protein is one row after TCRdb ran MiXCR on the reads. The table includes approximately 300,000 distinct CDR3 sequences, about 25% detected once. Sample: cultured PBMCs, taken from culture after CMV antigen stimulation. These receptors originate from a human donor in good health (CMV status not recorded). Some clones in this sample may be carry-over from other donors' samples.

This clonotype was counted at least ten times. This chain joins TRBV6-5 and TRBJ2-7; D possibly corresponds to TRBD2 (7 bases). CDR1 and CDR2 (germline): MNHEY, SVGAGI. V dropped 0 bases and J dropped 3 bases, with 18 bases sitting between them. The CDR3 is 17 amino acids. CDR3 loop: CASSYSGGGGSRYEQYF. The CDR3 region has the DNA TGTGCCAGCAGTTACTCGGGGGGCGGCGGGAGTCGCTACGAGCAGTACTTC.

J is TRBJ2-1 and V is TRBV20-1, with 9 bases that match TRBD2. Germline V gene lookup returns CDR1 DFQATT and CDR2 SNEGSKA (reference sequence). The CDR3 length is 13 residues. J gave up 2 bases and V 7 bases, and 3 bases lay outside the gene matches. CDR3 in amino acids: CSVAGGTYNEQFF. As DNA, the CDR3 is TGCAGTGTCGCGGGAGGGACCTACAATGAGCAGTTCTTC.

The V and J genes are TRBV6-2 or TRBV6-3 and TRBJ2-1; D gene uncertain. The CDR3 has 12 residues. Germline V gene lookup returns CDR1 MNHEY and CDR2 SVGEGT. V was clipped by 6 bases and J by 8 bases, with 11 bases between them. The CDR3 bases are TGTGCCAGCAGAACAATACCTCATGAGCAGTTCTTC. Protein product: CASRTIPHEQFF.

DNA of the CDR3: TGTGCCAGCAGCTTAGATCGGGCAGGTTACAATGAGCAGTTCTTC. It specifies CASSLDRAGYNEQFF. The rearrangement uses TRBV11-3 and TRBJ2-1; D is unclear. The length of the CDR3 is 15 residues. Between the trimmed V and J ends, which lost 0 bases and 4 bases, there was a span of 10 bases. CDR1 is SGHNT and CDR2 is YENEEA in the germline V gene.

This clonotype was recorded once. The V and J genes are TRBV28 and TRBJ2-1; 8 bases align to TRBD2. The CDR3 spans 14 residues. V lost 6 bases, J lost 6 bases, and 7 bases stayed unmatched. The V gene's germline CDR1 is MDHEN and CDR2 SYDVKM. CDR3: CASRAGTSINEQFF. CDR3 nucleotides: TGTGCCAGCAGGGCCGGGACTAGTATCAATGAGCAGTTCTTC.

This clonotype was observed many times. This sequence joins TRBV7-8 and TRBJ2-6; D ambiguous. Trimming pared 3 bases from V and 0 bases from J, leaving 3 bases between. Per germline, CDR1 SGHVS and CDR2 FQNEAQ. This CDR3 spans 14 amino acids. The CDR3 DNA sequence: TGTGCCAGCAGCTTTAGCTCTGGGGCCAACGTCCTGACTTTC. It yields the protein CASSFSSGANVLTF.

The V gene is TRBV19, the J gene TRBJ1-2; D remains unclear. Trimming pared 1 base from V and 5 bases from J, leaving 8 bases between. CDR3 size: 13 residues. Germline CDR1 and CDR2: LNHDA and SQIVND (reference sequence). The CDR3 DNA sequence: TGTGCCAGTAGTATAGCGGGTGTGTATGGCTACACCTTC. Its protein product is CASSIAGVYGYTF.

This chain links TRBV20-1 with TRBJ1-5; D gene ambiguous. This CDR3 comprises 14 residues. V was cut by 2 bases and J by 0 bases, with 8 bases left in between. In germline, CDR1 is DFQATT, CDR2 SNEGSKA (reference sequence). CDR3 sequence (DNA): TGCAGTGCTAGATGGGCAGATAGCAATCAGCCCCAGCATTTT. Amino acids: CSARWADSNQPQHF.

This clonotype was detected many times. The chain combines TRBV7-2 with TRBJ2-5; 14 bases line up with TRBD2. The length of the CDR3 is 14 residues. J lost 4 bases, V lost 5 bases, and 0 bases had no gene match. Germline-derived CDR1 and CDR2 are SGHTA and FQGNSA. The CDR3 DNA sequence: TGTGCCAGCAGCGGGACTAGCGGGGGAGAGACCCAGTACTTC. It specifies CASSGTSGGETQYF.

The V gene is TRBV12-3 or TRBV12-4, the J gene TRBJ2-5, with 12 bases matching TRBD1. With 8 bases clipped from V and 4 bases from J, the junction kept 5 bases outside the gene matches. The CDR3 is 14 residues long. CDR3 sequence reads: CASRRDRGRETQYF. The CDR3 DNA reads as TGTGCCAGCCGCCGGGACAGGGGGCGAGAGACCCAGTACTTC.

The sample holds many counts of this clonotype. This rearrangement joins TRBV7-3 to TRBJ2-1, with TRBD2 matching 11 bases. The trim removed 5 bases at V and 7 bases at J, leaving 4 bases unmatched. CDR1 and CDR2 from the germline V gene are SGHTA and FQGTGA. The CDR3 loop spans 14 amino acids. CDR3 loop: CASSPRTSGNEQFF. The CDR3 DNA sequence: TGTGCCAGCAGCCCGCGGACTAGCGGGAATGAGCAGTTCTTC. The full variable domain, with the rest looked up from reference TRBV7-3 and TRBJ2-1, is GAGVSQTPSNKVTEKGKYVELRCDPISGHTALYWYRQSLGQGPEFLIYFQGTGAADDSGLPNDRFFAVRPEGSVSTLKIQRTERGDSAVYLCASSPRTSGNEQFFGPGTRLTVL.

This clonotype was found a few times. This chain joins TRBV4-3 and TRBJ1-4, with D perhaps TRBD1 (5 bases). CDR1 and CDR2 (germline): LGHNA, YSLEER. Trimming left V 1 base short and J 8 bases short, with 20 bases between. The length of the CDR3 is 17 residues. The DNA of the CDR3 is TGCGCCAGCAGCCAAGGGCATGGGGGAGGAGGTTGGGAAAAACTGTTTTTT. This gives the protein CASSQGHGGGGWEKLFF.

Ten or more counts support this clonotype. V gene TRBV7-2 combines with J gene TRBJ2-3, with D unresolved. Germline CDR1 SGHTA, CDR2 FQGNSA. Trimming cost V 5 bases and J 2 bases, with 5 bases left between them. CDR3 length equals 12 residues. The CDR3 nucleotides are TGTGCCAGCAGCATAAACACAGATACGCAGTATTTT. Amino acids: CASSINTDTQYF.

This chain joins TRBV12-3 or TRBV12-4 and TRBJ2-3; 8 bases agree with TRBD2. The J segment lost 6 bases and the V segment lost 5 bases, leaving 7 bases of the junction unmatched. The CDR3 consists of 14 residues. The CDR3 bases are TGTGCCAGCAGTCCCCGGACTAGCCTCGATACGCAGTATTTT. Encoded protein: CASSPRTSLDTQYF.

This clonotype occurred once. The CDR3 sequence: CASSSPWGRDTEAFF. The CDR3 DNA sequence: TGTGCCAGCAGCTCTCCGTGGGGACGGGACACTGAAGCTTTCTTT. This chain uses TRBV11-3 with TRBJ1-1; perhaps TRBD1 as D (5 bases). Germline-derived CDR1 and CDR2 are SGHNT and YENEEA. The CDR3 contains 15 residues. V was shortened by 4 bases and J by 3 bases, with 15 bases between the two germline ends. Drawing the rest from reference TRBV11-3 and TRBJ1-1, the complete variable domain is EAGVVQSPRYKIIEKKQPVAFWCNPISGHNTLYWYLQNLGQGPELLIRYENEEAVDDSQLPKDRFSAERLKGVDSTLKIQPAELGDSAVYLCASSSPWGRDTEAFFGQGTRLTVV.

This chain uses TRBV7-2 with TRBJ1-5, with D possibly TRBD1 on 5 matching bases. The CDR3 consists of 15 residues. The V end was cut by 6 bases, the J end by 0 bases, with 12 bases between. Germline-derived CDR1 and CDR2 are SGHTA and FQGNSA. The CDR3 is CASRTDRYSNQPQHF. In DNA, the CDR3 is TGTGCCAGCAGGACCGACAGATATAGCAATCAGCCCCAGCATTTT.

This clonotype was counted a few times. The V gene is TRBV6-2 or TRBV6-3, the J gene TRBJ1-1, with 8 bases lining up with TRBD1. Germline V gene lookup returns CDR1 MNHEY and CDR2 SVGEGT. The length of the CDR3 is 15 residues. The junction had 6 bases not matched to a gene; V was cut back by 5 bases and J by 1 base. The CDR3: CASSETGASNTEAFF. The CDR3 DNA follows: TGTGCCAGCAGTGAGACAGGGGCGTCGAACACTGAAGCTTTCTTT.

J is TRBJ2-1 and V is TRBV12-5; TRBD1 or TRBD2 may be the D gene (5 bases each). Per germline, CDR1 LGHNT and CDR2 FRNRAP. This CDR3 is 13 amino acids long. Trimming removed 7 bases from V and 10 bases from J, with 17 bases in between. The CDR3 sequence is CASAQSTWGEQFF. In DNA form, the CDR3 reads TGTGCTAGTGCCCAATCGACCTGGGGGGAGCAGTTCTTC.

The chain recombines TRBV7-3 with TRBJ2-1, with 11 bases fitting TRBD2. This CDR3 has 16 amino acids. With V trimmed by 5 bases and J by 6 bases, 9 bases remained unmatched. Germline V CDR1 and CDR2: SGHTA, FQGTGA. CDR3 DNA sequence: TGTGCCAGCAGCCTCTCCGGGACTAGCGGATTCAATGAGCAGTTCTTC. Translation gives CASSLSGTSGFNEQFF.

The genes are TRBV20-1 and TRBJ2-4; D might be TRBD2 (6 bases). Trimming pared 5 bases from V and 0 bases from J, leaving 14 bases between. This CDR3 is built from 15 residues. CDR1 DFQATT and CDR2 SNEGSKA come from the germline V gene (reference sequence). This chain's CDR3 is CSAGRGRIAKNIQYF. CDR3 DNA: TGCAGTGCTGGACGGGGGAGGATAGCCAAAAACATTCAGTACTTC.

V and J are TRBV20-1 and TRBJ2-1; D is perhaps TRBD2 (5 bases). This CDR3 contains 16 residues. Germline CDR1 and CDR2: DFQATT and SNEGSKA (reference sequence). Trimming stripped 3 bases from V and 2 bases from J, with 17 bases between. The DNA for the CDR3 is TGCAGTGCTAGGAATCCCCGATCTAGCCCCTACAATGAGCAGTTCTTC. Its protein is CSARNPRSSPYNEQFF.

This clonotype was found a few times. The chain couples TRBV28 to TRBJ1-1; possibly TRBD1 for D (6 bases). The germline CDR1 and CDR2 sequences are MDHEN and SYDVKM. The CDR3 length is 12 residues. The germline V and J ends were trimmed by 6 bases and 7 bases, with 12 bases remaining between them. CDR3 protein: CASRDPGDEAFF. CDR3 bases: TGTGCCAGCAGGGACCCAGGGGATGAAGCTTTCTTT. The variable domain in full, completed from reference TRBV28 and TRBJ1-1, reads DVKVTQSSRYLVKRTGEKVFLECVQDMDHENMFWYRQDPGLGLRLIYFSYDVKMKEKGDIPEGYSVSREKKERFSLILESASTNQTSMYLCASRDPGDEAFFGQGTRLTVV.

This clonotype was detected many times. This sequence joins TRBV7-6 and TRBJ2-3, with 7 positions matching TRBD2. V gave up 5 bases and J gave up 2 bases; unmatched junction bases: 13. This CDR3 has 17 residues. Germline V CDR1 and CDR2: SGHVS, FNYEAQ. CDR3 residues: CASSPRPLAIDTDTQYF. For the CDR3, the DNA is TGTGCCAGCAGCCCTCGCCCACTAGCGATAGACACAGATACGCAGTATTTT.

This clonotype appeared many times. J is TRBJ2-7 and V is TRBV6-1, with D perhaps TRBD1 or TRBD2 (6 bases each). The CDR3 contains 13 residues. The V and J ends lost 4 bases and 6 bases respectively, with 13 bases between them. Germline CDR1 and CDR2: MNHNS and SASEGT. CDR3 region: CASSVVGGLEQYF. The CDR3 DNA follows: TGTGCCAGCAGTGTCGTCGGGGGCCTCGAGCAGTACTTC.

This clonotype occurred a few times. This chain connects TRBV19 to TRBJ1-5; a weak D match, TRBD1 (6 bases). The CDR3 is made up of 14 amino acids. Germline V gene sequence: CDR1 LNHDA, CDR2 SQIVND (reference sequence). Between the trimmed V and J ends, which lost 6 bases and 5 bases, there was a span of 14 bases. In DNA form, the CDR3 reads TGTGCCAGTAGCGAGGGCCGGGGGCATCAGCCCCAGCATTTT. It is translated as CASSEGRGHQPQHF. Looking up the rest from reference TRBV19 and TRBJ1-5 gives the full variable domain: DGGITQSPKYLFRKEGQNVTLSCEQNLNHDAMYWYRQDPGQGLRLIYYSQIVNDFQKGDIAEGYSVSREKKESFPLTVTSAQKNPTAFYLCASSEGRGHQPQHFGDGTRLSIL.

The V call is TRBV30, the J call TRBJ1-2; D remains ambiguous. Germline loops: CDR1 GTSNPN, CDR2 SVGIG (reference sequence). This CDR3 has 13 residues. V was pared by 3 bases and J by 9 bases, with 17 bases between. The CDR3 DNA reads TGTGCCTGGAGAGTCACAGTAGAGTTGCGCTACACCTTC. This gives the protein CAWRVTVELRYTF. Full variable domain (remainder filled in from reference TRBV30 and TRBJ1-2): SQTIHQWPATLVQPVGSPLSLECTVEGTSNPNLYWYRQAAGRGLQLLFYSVGIGQISSEVPQNLSASRPQDRQFILSSKKLLLSDSGFYLCAWRVTVELRYTFGSGTRLTVV.

This clonotype was counted ten times or more. This rearrangement joins TRBV7-2 to TRBJ1-2, with D hard to call. Germline lookup yields CDR1 SGHTA and CDR2 FQGNSA. This CDR3 is 15 amino acids long. The ends were cut back, 3 bases at V and 3 bases at J, with 14 bases in the middle. DNA for the CDR3: TGTGCCAGCAGCTTCAATGGTGATGGATACTATGGCTACACCTTC. Its protein is CASSFNGDGYYGYTF.

The rearrangement joins TRBV28 to TRBJ2-1; TRBD1 aligns across 8 bases. Trimming took 7 bases from V and 8 from J; bases not matched to a gene: 4. The germline V gene has CDR1 MDHEN and CDR2 SYDVKM. There are 12 residues in the CDR3. CDR3 DNA sequence: TGTGCCAGCAACATACAGGGGGATGAGCAGTTCTTC. Translated, it gives CASNIQGDEQFF.

The table lists this clonotype with many counts. The chain joins TRBV7-2 to TRBJ2-7; D gene unclear. Germline V gene lookup returns CDR1 SGHTA and CDR2 FQGNSA. This CDR3 is 13 amino acids long. Trimming took off 2 bases at V and 4 bases at J, with 9 bases between the two ends. CDR3 sequence reads: CASSLNSQYEQYV. CDR3 nucleotides: TGTGCCAGCAGCTTAAATTCACAGTACGAGCAGTACGTC.